The clone carrying this T cell receptor beta chain came up once. The record originates from a study of blood T cells in healthy people across ages. A second PCR of roughly 6 to 12 cycles used a sample-barcoded 5' primer and a J-beta primer mix. TCRdb processed the 5' RACE reads anew with MiXCR; each CDR3 protein has one entry. The table lists just over 800,000 distinct CDR3 sequences, about 59% of them singletons, with 28% in the top ten. The CDR3 is 15 amino acids. After removal of 3 bases from V and 6 bases from J, the junction contained 7 bases not matched to a gene. Germline values: CDR1 MNHEY, CDR2 SMNVEV (reference sequence).

Material: blood. The chain has TRBV27 and TRBJ2-1, with 8 bases that match TRBD2. This sequence originates from a man aged 30-40 years in good health. In DNA, the CDR3 is TGTGCCAGCAGTTTCGGCGGGGGGCCTCTCAATGAGCAGTTCTTC. This translates into CASSFGGGPLNEQFF.